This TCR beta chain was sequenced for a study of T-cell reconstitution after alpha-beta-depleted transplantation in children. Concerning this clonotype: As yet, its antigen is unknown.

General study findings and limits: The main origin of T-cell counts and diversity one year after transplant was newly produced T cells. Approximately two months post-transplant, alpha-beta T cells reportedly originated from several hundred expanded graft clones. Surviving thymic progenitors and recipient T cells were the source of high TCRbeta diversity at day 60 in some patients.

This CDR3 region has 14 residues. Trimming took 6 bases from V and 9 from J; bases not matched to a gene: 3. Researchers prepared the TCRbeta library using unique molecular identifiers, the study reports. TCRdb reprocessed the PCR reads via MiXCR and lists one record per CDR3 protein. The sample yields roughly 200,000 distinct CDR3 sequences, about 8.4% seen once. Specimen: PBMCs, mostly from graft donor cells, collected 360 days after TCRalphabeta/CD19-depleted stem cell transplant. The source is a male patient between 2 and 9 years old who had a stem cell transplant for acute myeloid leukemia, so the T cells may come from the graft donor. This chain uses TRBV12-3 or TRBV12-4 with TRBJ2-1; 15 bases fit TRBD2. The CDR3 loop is CASSWTSGGGEQFF. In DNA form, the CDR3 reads TGTGCCAGCAGCTGGACTAGCGGGGGGGGTGAGCAGTTCTTC.